This T cell receptor beta chain stems from a study of early T cells in non-severe SARS-CoV-2 infection. Study overall: The input, bulk RNA from unsorted whole blood, was sequenced, and chains were unpaired.

Unique molecular identifiers were affixed to single, distinct cDNA molecules. Using its own MiXCR run on the 5' RACE reads, TCRdb lists one record per CDR3 protein. The sample gives some 30,000 distinct CDR3 sequences, about 4.6% of which show up once; 5.5% to 7.5% is in the top ten. Study results and caveats: VDJdb-based annotation leaned toward anti-spike CD8 responses and missed private and CD4 specificities.

This clonotype came up many times. The antigen is undetermined. The TCR comes from an adult who was a healthcare worker with PCR-confirmed SARS-CoV-2 infection or an uninfected control (not recorded which). Input material: whole blood.

CDR3 sequence (DNA): TGTGCCAGCAGTGAAACTAGCGGGGGCCACAATGAGCAGTTCTTC. Its translation is CASSETSGGHNEQFF. The V call is TRBV6-1, the J call TRBJ2-1; 11 nucleotides agree with TRBD2. The length of the CDR3 is 15 residues. The trim removed 2 bases at V and 5 bases at J, leaving 2 bases unmatched. CDR1 is MNHNS and CDR2 is SASEGT in the germline V gene.